The 6 T cell receptor beta chains reported below all come from one sample, sequenced in a study of blood T cell repertoires in COVID-19. The method was immunoSEQ multiplex PCR; TCRdb's version includes in-frame clones alone and lacks a portion of them. The sample includes approximately 170,000 clones, just over 90% of them seen just once. Sequenced material: peripheral blood. These receptors were obtained from a man between 18 and 29 years old with COVID-19, enrolled during active disease.

The chain has TRBV28 and TRBJ2-7; TRBD2 is a possible D gene (5 bases). The CDR3 runs to 14 residues. Germline V CDR1 and CDR2: MDHEN, SYDVKM. The V end was cut by 2 bases, the J end by 2 bases, with 10 bases between. The CDR3 is CASSLRWETYEQYF. The CDR3 DNA reads TGTGCCAGCAGTTTAAGGTGGGAGACCTACGAGCAGTACTTC.

The rearrangement joins TRBV2 to TRBJ2-3; tentative D call: TRBD2 (5 bases). V lost 4 bases to trimming and J lost 3 bases, with 5 bases between them. The CDR3 contains 12 residues. In germline, CDR1 is SNHLY, CDR2 FYNNEI. CDR3 coding DNA: TGTGCCAGCAGTGGAGGGACAGATACGCAGTATTTT. It yields the protein CASSGGTDTQYF.

This clone was counted a few times. V usage is TRBV5-1 and J usage is TRBJ1-6; D is undetermined. Germline CDR1 is SGHRS and CDR2 is YFSETQ. This CDR3 is 13 amino acids long. Trimming removed 5 bases at V and 7 bases at J, with 10 bases between. The CDR3 DNA sequence: TGCGCCAGCAGGGTGGCGGAGAATTCACCCCTCCACTTT. Translated: CASRVAENSPLHF.

The CDR3 coding sequence is TGTGCCAGCTCACCAGGCAGGGGCTATGGCTACACCTTC. Translation gives CASSPGRGYGYTF. The chain carries TRBV18 and TRBJ1-2, with TRBD1 as a possible D gene (6 bases). This CDR3 is 13 amino acids long. Trimming pared 2 bases from V and 4 bases from J, leaving 8 bases between. The V gene's germline CDR1 is KGHSH and CDR2 LQKENI. Based on the CDR3 plus reference TRBV18 and TRBJ1-2, the full variable domain is NAGVMQNPRHLVRRRGQEARLRCSPMKGHSHVYWYRQLPEEGLKFMVYLQKENIIDESGMPKERFSAEFPKEGPSILRIQQVVRGDSAAYFCASSPGRGYGYTFGSGTRLTVV.

This chain uses TRBV10-3 with TRBJ2-2; D gene unclear. Per germline, CDR1 ENHRY and CDR2 SYGVKD. This CDR3 contains 14 residues. Trimming stripped 8 bases from V and 4 bases from J, with 14 bases between. For the CDR3, the DNA is TGTGCCATCGGTAGCAATTTAGGCACCGGGGAGCTGTTTTTT. As protein: CAIGSNLGTGELFF.

This rearrangement joins TRBV11-2 to TRBJ2-7; 10 positions agree with TRBD2. This CDR3 comprises 15 residues. After removal of 4 bases from V and 4 bases from J, the junction contained 7 bases not matched to a gene. Per germline, CDR1 SGHAT and CDR2 FQNNGV. CDR3 bases: TGTGCCAGCAGCTCACGACTAGCGGGTAGATACGAGCAGTACTTC. Its translation: CASSSRLAGRYEQYF.